The rows below give T cell receptor beta chains drawn from one sample of a study of CD8+ T cells in alopecia areata. The table came from immunoSEQ multiplex PCR; TCRdb's copy has only in-frame clones and leaves some out. This repertoire shows 150,000 to 200,000 clones, about three fifths found once; its top ten account for approximately 12%. Sample: CD8+ T cells sorted from blood, taken at week 24, from a patient treated with tofacitinib. These receptors all come from a human donor with alopecia areata. CDR3s include the opening cysteine and the closing phenylalanine or tryptophan. Each record gives: J gene, clone size, D gene, V gene, CDR3 DNA, CDR3 protein. The D gene is left open where the match is weak. The size field is filled for only some rows; it gives once, few, many or a size class.

TRBJ1-3,-,-,TRBV9,TGTGCCAGCAGCGCCCCATCTGGAAACACCATATATTTT,CASSAPSGNTIYF
TRBJ2-3,-,TRBD2,TRBV5-6,TGTGCCAGCAAGCTTGGAAGGGATTTAGCGGGACTCACAGATACGCAGTATTTT,CASKLGRDLAGLTDTQYF
TRBJ1-1,few,-,TRBV30,TGTGCCTGGAGGTTAAACACTGAAGCTTTCTTT,CAWRLNTEAFF
TRBJ2-7,-,-,TRBV4-1,TGCGCCAGCAGCCAAGGGGGGGCCTACGAGCAGTACTTC,CASSQGGAYEQYF
TRBJ1-6,-,TRBD1,TRBV6-5,TGTGCCAGCCGACAGGGGGCCAATTCACCCCTCCACTTT,CASRQGANSPLHF
TRBJ2-1,few,TRBD2,TRBV6-5,TGTGCCAGCAGCCCGGGACTAGCGGGGCCCTTCGGAGAGTTCTTC,CASSPGLAGPFGEFF
TRBJ2-2,-,-,TRBV5-6,TGTGCCAGCAGCTTGGGAACAGGGTCGGTCCTGACCGGGGAGCTGTTTTTT,CASSLGTGSVLTGELFF
TRBJ2-7,few,TRBD2,TRBV6-1,TGTGCCATCAAGCGGGGGGGACCCTACGAGCAGTACTTC,CAIKRGGPYEQYF
TRBJ2-7,-,TRBD1,TRBV9,TGTGCCAGCAGCGTAGGAGGGACAGGCCTCTGGGAGCAGTACTTC,CASSVGGTGLWEQYF
TRBJ2-5,-,-,TRBV9,TGTGCCAGCAGCGTCAGGGGACTACAATCCCAAGAGACCCAGTACTTC,CASSVRGLQSQETQYF